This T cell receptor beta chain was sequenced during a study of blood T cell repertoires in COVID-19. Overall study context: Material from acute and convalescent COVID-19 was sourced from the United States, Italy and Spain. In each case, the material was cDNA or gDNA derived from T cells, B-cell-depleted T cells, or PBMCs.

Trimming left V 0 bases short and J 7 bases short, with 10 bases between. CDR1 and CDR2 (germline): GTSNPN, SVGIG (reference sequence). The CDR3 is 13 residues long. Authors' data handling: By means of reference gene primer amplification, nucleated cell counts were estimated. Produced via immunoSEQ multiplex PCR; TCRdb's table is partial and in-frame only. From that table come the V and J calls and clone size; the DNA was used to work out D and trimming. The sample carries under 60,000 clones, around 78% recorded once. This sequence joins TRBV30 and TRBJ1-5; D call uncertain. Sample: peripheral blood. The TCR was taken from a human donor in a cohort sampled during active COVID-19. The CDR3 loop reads CAWSVRSRQPQHF. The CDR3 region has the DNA TGTGCCTGGAGTGTCCGTAGTCGGCAGCCCCAGCATTTT.